The next 12 T cell receptor beta chains were all read from a single sample in a study of T cell repertoires in cytomegalovirus infection. MiXCR, run by TCRdb on the reads, gives a single entry per CDR3 protein. The sample consists of 270,000 or so distinct CDR3 sequences, about 17% of them appearing once. The sample consisted of CD8+ T cells from PBMCs. The receptor source for this set is a human donor in good health (CMV status not recorded). Some clones in this sample may be carry-over from other donors' samples.

The chain uses TRBV7-9 and TRBJ2-7; D unclear. The CDR3 runs 15 residues. Germline V gene lookup returns CDR1 SEHNR and CDR2 FQNEAQ (reference sequence). V lost 0 bases and J 5 bases, leaving 14 bases between the germline ends. DNA of the CDR3: TGTGCCAGCAGCTTAGCGTCCAGGCCTGCCGACGAGCAGTACTTC. Amino acids: CASSLASRPADEQYF. The entire variable domain, with the rest obtained from reference TRBV7-9 and TRBJ2-7, is as follows: DTGVSQNPRHKITKRGQNVTFRCDPISEHNRLYWYRQTLGQGPEFLTYFQNEAQLEKSRLLSDRFSAERPKGSFSTLEIQRTEQGDSAMYLCASSLASRPADEQYFGPGTRLTVT.

The V and J genes are TRBV6-1 and TRBJ2-1, with D unclear. V was shortened by 4 bases and J by 3 bases, with 16 bases between the two germline ends. Germline V lookup: CDR1 MNHNS, CDR2 SASEGT. This CDR3 comprises 16 residues. The CDR3 is CASSVLEGLFYNEQFF. The CDR3, as DNA: TGTGCCAGCAGTGTCTTGGAAGGGCTCTTCTACAATGAGCAGTTCTTC.

This clonotype was observed many times. The chain is built from TRBV13 and TRBJ2-6, with unresolved D. This CDR3 spans 14 amino acids. V lost 5 bases and J lost 0, with 5 bases in between. CDR1 and CDR2 (germline): PRHDT, FYEKMQ (reference sequence). The CDR3 region has the DNA TGTGCCAGCAGCGCCATCTCTGGGGCCAACGTCCTGACTTTC. It translates to CASSAISGANVLTF.

The DNA of the CDR3 is TGTGCCAGCAGTTTTCGAATTACCGACATAGATTACCAAGAGACCCAGTACTTC. It translates to CASSFRITDIDYQETQYF. The chain recombines TRBV12-3 or TRBV12-4 with TRBJ2-5; no reliable D call. The V gene lost 3 bases and the J gene lost 0 bases, with 20 bases spanning the gap. This CDR3 is 18 amino acids long.

The J gene is TRBJ2-7, the V gene TRBV4-1; D possibly corresponds to TRBD1 (6 bases). Trimming left V 1 base short and J 3 bases short, with 16 bases between. The CDR3 has 16 amino acids. In germline, CDR1 is MGHRA, CDR2 YSYEKL. CDR3 in amino acids: CASSQAPDRIYYEQYF. The CDR3 nucleotides are TGCGCCAGCAGCCAAGCTCCGGACAGAATATACTACGAGCAGTACTTC.

This clonotype has a count of ten or more. This chain uses TRBV7-2 with TRBJ2-3, with 10 bases aligning to TRBD2. The V and J ends lost 3 bases and 0 bases, in that order; junction bases with no gene match: 6. Germline lookup yields CDR1 SGHTA and CDR2 FQGNSA. CDR3 size: 17 residues. In nucleotides, the CDR3 is TGTGCCAGCAGCTTTGTAAGCGGGGGGGGGAGCACAGATACGCAGTATTTT. Protein sequence: CASSFVSGGGSTDTQYF.

This clonotype was detected only a few times. The chain recombines TRBV4-1 with TRBJ2-1; D possibly matches TRBD1 or TRBD2 (5 bases each). The CDR3 is made up of 13 amino acids. Trimming removed 2 bases from V and 6 bases from J, with 8 bases in between. Germline V gives CDR1 MGHRA, CDR2 YSYEKL. The CDR3 is CASSQWGSNEQFF. The CDR3 bases are TGCGCCAGCAGCCAATGGGGGAGCAATGAGCAGTTCTTC.

This clonotype was detected many times. The genes are TRBV7-2 and TRBJ2-3; D might be TRBD2 (7 bases). There are 16 residues in the CDR3. V lost 3 bases, J lost 2 bases, and 15 bases lay in between. Germline CDR1 SGHTA, CDR2 FQGNSA. Here the CDR3 DNA reads TGTGCCAGCAGCTTTTTAGGGGGGGCGAACACAGATACGCAGTATTTT. It is translated as CASSFLGGANTDTQYF.

This clonotype was recorded a few times. The V and J genes are TRBV25-1 and TRBJ2-3; D uncertain. Germline lookup yields CDR1 MGHDK and CDR2 SYGVNS. With 3 bases removed from V and 5 bases from J, the gap between germline ends came to 12 bases. This CDR3 has 14 amino acids. The DNA of the CDR3 is TGTGCCAGCAGTGACGTATCGGAATTAGATACGCAGTATTTT. Its protein product is CASSDVSELDTQYF.

This clonotype was detected only a few times. The gene calls are TRBV28 and TRBJ2-7; possibly TRBD2 for D (6 bases). The germline V and J ends were trimmed by 7 bases and 4 bases, with 17 bases remaining between them. The germline gives CDR1 MDHEN, CDR2 SYDVKM. There are 14 residues in the CDR3. The CDR3 nucleotides are TGTGCCAGCACTCAATCGGGAGTAACTTACGAGCAGTACTTC. Protein product: CASTQSGVTYEQYF.

In its sample, this clonotype was seen many times. V usage is TRBV12-3 or TRBV12-4 and J usage is TRBJ1-2; D is unclear. V was trimmed by 7 bases and J by 1 base, leaving 22 bases between them. The CDR3 totals 17 residues. The CDR3 DNA sequence: TGTGCCAGCACACTAGGGCCCGAAGAAGCCTTTAACTATGGCTACACCTTC. This gives the protein CASTLGPEEAFNYGYTF.

This clonotype showed up many times. The chain couples TRBV11-2 to TRBJ1-2, with 9 bases aligning to TRBD1. Germline CDR1 reads SGHAT; CDR2 reads FQNNGV. CDR3 length: 13 amino acids. J gave up 8 bases and V 3 bases, and 4 bases lay outside the gene matches. For the CDR3, the DNA is TGTGCCAGCAGCTTTACAGGGGGCGAGGGCTACACCTTC. This gives the protein CASSFTGGEGYTF.